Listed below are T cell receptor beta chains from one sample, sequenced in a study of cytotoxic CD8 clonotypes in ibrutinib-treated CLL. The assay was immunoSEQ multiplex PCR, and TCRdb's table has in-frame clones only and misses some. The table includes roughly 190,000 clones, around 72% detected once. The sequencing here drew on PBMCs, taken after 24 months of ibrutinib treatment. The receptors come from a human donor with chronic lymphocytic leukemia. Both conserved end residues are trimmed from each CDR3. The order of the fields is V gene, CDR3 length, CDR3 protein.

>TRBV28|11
ASTPGLYYGYT
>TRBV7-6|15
ASSDWTSGSRTDTQY
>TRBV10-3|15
AISLDRGATGSHEQY
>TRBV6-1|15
ASSEFLRGRENTEAF
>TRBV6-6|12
ASRTSGATGELF
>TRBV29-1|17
SAFALGGTSGIWTDTQY
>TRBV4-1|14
ASSPHGGTGSYEQY
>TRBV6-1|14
ASRETMRQGNQPQH
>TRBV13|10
ASSVLNQPQH
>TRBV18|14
ASSPSGTKVGNEQF
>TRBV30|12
ATSPGTGGYEQY
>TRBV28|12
ASSNRDVGEKLF
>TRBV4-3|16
ASSQAGTSARWKYEQY
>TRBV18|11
ASSPFGLYEQY
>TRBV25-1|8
ASGSYEQY
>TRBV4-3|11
ASSQDWRDEQY
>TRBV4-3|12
ASSQVGQSYEQY
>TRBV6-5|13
ASRPPTSGATWEF
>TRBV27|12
ASSLGSIKNEQY
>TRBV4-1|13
ASSRGGGLDYGYT
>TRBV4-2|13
ASSQESGANYGYT
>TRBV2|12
ASTLGSREQPQH
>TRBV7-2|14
ASSVRLFLTTYEQY
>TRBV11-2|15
ASRTVRGLAGAKPQF
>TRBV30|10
AWVPGFGGYT
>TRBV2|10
ASSSNRETQY
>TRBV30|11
AWTGDSNQPQH
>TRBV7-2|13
ASKRGVVAGVEQY
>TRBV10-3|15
AISEWRGRRNTGELF
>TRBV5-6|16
ASSAGPGPTISGNTIY
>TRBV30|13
AWRPGEGWDTEAF
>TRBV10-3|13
ATGPRDSANEKLF
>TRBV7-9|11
ASSLDSLPEAF
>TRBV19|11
ATTGVGTYEQY
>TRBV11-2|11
ASSYRDPYGYT
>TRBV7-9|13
ASSLDRGRTDTQY
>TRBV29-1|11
SVGLAGAGEQY
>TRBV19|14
ASSRLSGLNNQPQH
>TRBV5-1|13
ASRLTGQANWEAF
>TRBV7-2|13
ASSQTSGRTDTQY
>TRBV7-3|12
ASSLVPGVIEQY
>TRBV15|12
ATSIRTANQPQH
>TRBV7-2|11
ASSPGQDYGYT
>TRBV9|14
ASSPSAGTSGNEQF
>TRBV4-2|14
ASSQEWTSGQDEQF